Listed here is a single TCR beta chain. Antigen: not known. These data come from a study of shared clonotypes between healthy human individuals. Study summary: Aged between 18 and 49, the donors were a couple of women and a few men. Study conclusions and caveats: Sampling included only blood; tissue repertoires likely differ.

Repertoires were generated with immunoSEQ multiplex PCR, while TCRdb's copy carries only in-frame clones and drops some. The sample consists of fewer than 850,000 clones, 90% of them appearing once. The germline CDR1 and CDR2 sequences are SGHTA and FQGNSA. The CDR3 runs 18 residues. V was pared by 4 bases and J by 5 bases, with 23 bases between. The sequencing input was memory CD8+ T cells from PBMCs. Indicated subset: CD45RO+ cells pooled with CCR7-negative TemRA cells. This chain joins TRBV7-2 and TRBJ2-2; no reliable D call. This receptor was obtained from a man between 18 and 35 years old in good health. Some clones in this sample may be carry-over from other donors' samples. In DNA, the CDR3 is TGTGCCAGCAGCTCTCCGGAATCTGAAGCCTTTTTGACCGGGGAGCTGTTTTTT. It translates to CASSSPESEAFLTGELFF.